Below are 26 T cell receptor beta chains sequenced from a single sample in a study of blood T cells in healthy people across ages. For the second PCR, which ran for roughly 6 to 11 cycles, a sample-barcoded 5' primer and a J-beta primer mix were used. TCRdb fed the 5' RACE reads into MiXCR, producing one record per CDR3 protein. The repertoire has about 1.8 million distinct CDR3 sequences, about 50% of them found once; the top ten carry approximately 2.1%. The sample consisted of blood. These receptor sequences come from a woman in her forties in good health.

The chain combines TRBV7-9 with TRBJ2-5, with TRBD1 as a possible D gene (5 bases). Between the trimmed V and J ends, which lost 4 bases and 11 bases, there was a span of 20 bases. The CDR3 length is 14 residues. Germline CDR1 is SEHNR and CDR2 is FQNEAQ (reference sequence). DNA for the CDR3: TGTGCCAGCAGCTCGAACCCCGACAGCAATGAGCAGTACTTC. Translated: CASSSNPDSNEQYF.

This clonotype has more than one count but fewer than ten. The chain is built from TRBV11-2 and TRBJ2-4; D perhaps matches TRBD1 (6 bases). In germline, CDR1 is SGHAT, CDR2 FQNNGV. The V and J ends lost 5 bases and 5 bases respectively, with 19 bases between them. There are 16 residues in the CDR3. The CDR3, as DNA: TGTGCCAGCAGCCCCCGAGACTCGGACAGAGAAAACATTCAGTACTTC. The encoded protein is CASSPRDSDRENIQYF. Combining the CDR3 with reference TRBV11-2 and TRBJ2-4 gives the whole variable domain EAGVAQSPRYKIIEKRQSVAFWCNPISGHATLYWYQQILGQGPKLLIQFQNNGVVDDSQLPKDRFSAERLKGVDSTLKIQPAKLEDSAVYLCASSPRDSDRENIQYFGAGTRLSVL.

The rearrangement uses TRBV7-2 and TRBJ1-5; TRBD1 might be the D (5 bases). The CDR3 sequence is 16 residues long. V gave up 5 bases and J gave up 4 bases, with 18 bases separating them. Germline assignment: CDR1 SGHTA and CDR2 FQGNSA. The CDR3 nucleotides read TGTGCCAGCAGCACCCTCGGGGCAGGGTGGAATCAGCCCCAGCATTTT. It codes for CASSTLGAGWNQPQHF.

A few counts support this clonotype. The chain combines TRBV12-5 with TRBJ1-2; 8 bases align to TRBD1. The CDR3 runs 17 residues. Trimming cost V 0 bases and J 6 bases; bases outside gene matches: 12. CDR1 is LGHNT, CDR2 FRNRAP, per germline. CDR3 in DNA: TGTGCTAGTGGTTTGGTACAGACCGGGACAGGAGTTCATGGCTACACCTTC. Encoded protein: CASGLVQTGTGVHGYTF.

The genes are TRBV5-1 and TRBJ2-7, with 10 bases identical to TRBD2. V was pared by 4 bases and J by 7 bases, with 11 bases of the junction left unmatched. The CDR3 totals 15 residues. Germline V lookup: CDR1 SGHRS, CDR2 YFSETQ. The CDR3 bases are TGCGCCAGCAGCCCGGATCTAGCGGGGGACAATGAGCAGTACTTC. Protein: CASSPDLAGDNEQYF.

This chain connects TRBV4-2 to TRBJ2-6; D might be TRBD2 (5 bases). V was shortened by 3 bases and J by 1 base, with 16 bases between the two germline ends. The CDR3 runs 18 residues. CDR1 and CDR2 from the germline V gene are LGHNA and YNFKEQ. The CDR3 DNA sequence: TGTGCCAGCAGCCAGAGGGCGGCCCAAGTTTCTGGGGCCAACGTCCTGACTTTC. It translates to CASSQRAAQVSGANVLTF.

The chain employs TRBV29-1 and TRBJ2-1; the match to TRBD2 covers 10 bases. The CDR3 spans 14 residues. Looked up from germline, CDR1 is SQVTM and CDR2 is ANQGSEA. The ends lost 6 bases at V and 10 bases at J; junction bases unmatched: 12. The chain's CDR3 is CSVLTSGALREQFF. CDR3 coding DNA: TGCAGCGTCTTAACTAGCGGGGCTCTTCGCGAGCAGTTCTTC.

The CDR3 loop reads CATSREAGKGQPQHF. DNA of the CDR3: TGTGCCACCAGCAGAGAGGCAGGGAAAGGACAGCCCCAGCATTTT. The chain recombines TRBV15 with TRBJ1-5; D is perhaps TRBD1 (5 bases). The CDR3 runs to 15 residues. V was clipped by 0 bases and J by 7 bases, with 13 bases between them. CDR1 and CDR2 from the germline V gene are LNHNV and YYDKDF (reference sequence).

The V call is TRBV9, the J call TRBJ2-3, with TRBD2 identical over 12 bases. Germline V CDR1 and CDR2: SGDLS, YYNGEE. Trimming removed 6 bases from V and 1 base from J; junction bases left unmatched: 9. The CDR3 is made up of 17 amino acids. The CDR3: CASNPSGRAPGTDTQYF. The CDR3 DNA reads TGTGCCAGCAATCCTAGCGGGAGGGCCCCTGGCACAGATACGCAGTATTTT.

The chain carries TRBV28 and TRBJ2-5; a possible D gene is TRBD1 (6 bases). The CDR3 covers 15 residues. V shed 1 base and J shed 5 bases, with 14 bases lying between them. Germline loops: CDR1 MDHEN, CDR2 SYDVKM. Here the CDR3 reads CASSLFRGPRETQYF. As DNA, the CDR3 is TGTGCCAGCAGTTTATTCAGGGGTCCGCGGGAGACCCAGTACTTC.

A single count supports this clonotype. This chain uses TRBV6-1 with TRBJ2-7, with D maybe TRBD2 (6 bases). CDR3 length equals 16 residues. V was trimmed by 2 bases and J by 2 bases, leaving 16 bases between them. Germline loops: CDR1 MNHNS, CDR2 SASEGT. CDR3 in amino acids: CASSEKTTGSTYEQYF. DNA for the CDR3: TGTGCCAGCAGTGAAAAAACCACCGGGAGTACCTACGAGCAGTACTTC.

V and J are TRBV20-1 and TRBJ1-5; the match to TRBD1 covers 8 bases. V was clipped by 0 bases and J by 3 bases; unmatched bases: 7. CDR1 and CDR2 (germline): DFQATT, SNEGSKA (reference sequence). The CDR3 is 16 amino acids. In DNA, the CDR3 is TGCAGTGCTAGAGATCTGGGACAGGCCCTCAATCAGCCCCAGCATTTT. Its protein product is CSARDLGQALNQPQHF.

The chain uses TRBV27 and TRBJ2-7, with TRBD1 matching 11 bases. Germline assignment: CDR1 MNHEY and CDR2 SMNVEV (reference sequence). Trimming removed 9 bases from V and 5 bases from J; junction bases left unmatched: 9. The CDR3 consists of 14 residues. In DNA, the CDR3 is TGTGCCAGTACCGGGACAGGGGGAAGCGACGAGCAGTACTTC. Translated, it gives CASTGTGGSDEQYF.

CDR3 bases: TGTGCCAGCATTACCGGGACTCTCGTCGGCTACACCTTC. This encodes CASITGTLVGYTF. The chain is built from TRBV2 and TRBJ1-2; maybe TRBD1 (5 bases). Trimming removed 7 bases from V and 8 bases from J, with 17 bases in between. The CDR3 sequence is 13 residues long. Germline CDR1 is SNHLY and CDR2 is FYNNEI.

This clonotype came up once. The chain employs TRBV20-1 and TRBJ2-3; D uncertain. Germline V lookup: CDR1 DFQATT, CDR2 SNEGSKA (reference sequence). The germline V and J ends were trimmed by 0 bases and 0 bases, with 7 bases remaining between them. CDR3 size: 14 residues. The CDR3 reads CSARDFASTDTQYF. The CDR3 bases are TGCAGTGCTAGAGATTTCGCCAGCACAGATACGCAGTATTTT.

CDR3 nucleotides: TGTGCCAGCAGCGAGGACGGACCCGGGGAGCTGTTTTTT. Encoded protein: CASSEDGPGELFF. The chain employs TRBV13 and TRBJ2-2; D remains ambiguous. The CDR3 has 13 amino acids. Germline lookup yields CDR1 PRHDT and CDR2 FYEKMQ (reference sequence). V shed 5 bases and J shed 6 bases, with 10 bases lying between them.

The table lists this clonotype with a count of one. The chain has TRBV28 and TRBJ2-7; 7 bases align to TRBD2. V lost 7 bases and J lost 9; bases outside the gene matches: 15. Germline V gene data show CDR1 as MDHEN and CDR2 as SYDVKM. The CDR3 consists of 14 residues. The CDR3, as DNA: TGTGCCAGCACGGGGGGATCCCCCGAAAGGCGGCAGTACTTC. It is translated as CASTGGSPERRQYF.

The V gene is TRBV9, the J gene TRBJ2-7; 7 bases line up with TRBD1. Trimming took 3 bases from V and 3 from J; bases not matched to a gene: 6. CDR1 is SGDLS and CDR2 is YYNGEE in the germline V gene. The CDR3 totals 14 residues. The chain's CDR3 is CASSAKDRRYEQYF. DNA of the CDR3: TGTGCCAGCAGCGCCAAGGACAGGCGCTACGAGCAGTACTTC. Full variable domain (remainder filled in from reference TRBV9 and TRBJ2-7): DSGVTQTPKHLITATGQRVTLRCSPRSGDLSVYWYQQSLDQGLQFLIQYYNGEERAKGNILERFSAQQFPDLHSELNLSSLELGDSALYFCASSAKDRRYEQYFGPGTRLTVT.

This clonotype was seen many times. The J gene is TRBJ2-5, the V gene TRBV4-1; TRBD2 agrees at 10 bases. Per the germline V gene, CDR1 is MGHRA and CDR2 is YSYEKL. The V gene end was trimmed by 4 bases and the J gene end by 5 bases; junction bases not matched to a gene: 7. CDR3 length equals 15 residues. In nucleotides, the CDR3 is TGCGCCAGCAGCCGAGGGACTAGCGACGGGGAGACCCAGTACTTC. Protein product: CASSRGTSDGETQYF.

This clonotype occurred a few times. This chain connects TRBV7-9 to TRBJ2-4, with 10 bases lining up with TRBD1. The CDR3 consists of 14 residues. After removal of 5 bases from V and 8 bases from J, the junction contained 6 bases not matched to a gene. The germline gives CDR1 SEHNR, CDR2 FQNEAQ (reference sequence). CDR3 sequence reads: CASSPRDRGDIQYF. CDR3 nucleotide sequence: TGTGCCAGCAGCCCCCGGGACAGGGGAGACATTCAGTACTTC.

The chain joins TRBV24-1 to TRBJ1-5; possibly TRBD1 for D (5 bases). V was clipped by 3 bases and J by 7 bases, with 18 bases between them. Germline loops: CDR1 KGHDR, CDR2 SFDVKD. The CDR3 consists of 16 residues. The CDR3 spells CATSDPSGGIGQPQHF. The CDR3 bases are TGTGCCACCAGTGATCCATCTGGGGGGATCGGGCAGCCCCAGCATTTT.

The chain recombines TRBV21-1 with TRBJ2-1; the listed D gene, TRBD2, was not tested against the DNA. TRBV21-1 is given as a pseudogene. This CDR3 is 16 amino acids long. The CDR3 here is CASSQGTSGGANEQFF. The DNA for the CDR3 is TGTGCCAGCAGCCAAGGGACTAGCGGGGGGGCGAATGAGCAGTTCTTC.

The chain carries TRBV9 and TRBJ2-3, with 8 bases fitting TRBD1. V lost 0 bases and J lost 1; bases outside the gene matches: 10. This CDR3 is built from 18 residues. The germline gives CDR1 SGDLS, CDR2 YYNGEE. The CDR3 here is CASSVVSWGQDRTDTQYF. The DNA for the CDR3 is TGTGCCAGCAGCGTAGTAAGCTGGGGACAGGACCGCACAGATACGCAGTATTTT.

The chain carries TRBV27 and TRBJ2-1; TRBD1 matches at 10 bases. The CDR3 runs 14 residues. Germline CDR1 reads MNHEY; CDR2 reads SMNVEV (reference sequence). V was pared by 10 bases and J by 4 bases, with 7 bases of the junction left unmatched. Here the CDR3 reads CATRTGGSYNEQFF. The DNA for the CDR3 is TGTGCCACCCGGACAGGGGGTTCTTACAATGAGCAGTTCTTC.

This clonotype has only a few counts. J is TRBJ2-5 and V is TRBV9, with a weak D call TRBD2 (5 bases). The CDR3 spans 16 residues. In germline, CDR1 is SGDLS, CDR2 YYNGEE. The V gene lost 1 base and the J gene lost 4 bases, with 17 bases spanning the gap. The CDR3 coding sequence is TGTGCCAGCAGCGTAAGAGGGCAGACGGCGAGAGAGACCCAGTACTTC. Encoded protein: CASSVRGQTARETQYF.

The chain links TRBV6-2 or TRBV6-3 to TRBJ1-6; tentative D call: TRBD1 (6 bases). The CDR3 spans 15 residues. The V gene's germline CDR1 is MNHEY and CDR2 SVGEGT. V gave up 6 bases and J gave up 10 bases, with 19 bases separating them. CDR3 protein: CASSLAGQGTSPLHF. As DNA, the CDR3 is TGTGCCAGCAGCCTCGCCGGGCAGGGGACGTCACCCCTCCACTTT.